The clone carrying this TCR beta chain was found a few times. The data originate from a study of cytomegalovirus exposure and HLA in healthy donors. CDR3 size: 15 residues. Unmatched junction bases numbered 4, after V lost 3 bases and J lost 4 bases. Per the germline V gene, CDR1 is SGHNT and CDR2 is YYREEE (reference sequence). Researchers ran the PCR with 60 Vbeta and 13 Jbeta primers. Profiling relied on immunoSEQ multiplex PCR, and the TCRdb table lists in-frame clones only, not all of them. This table has approximately 200,000 clones, over 75% appearing once. Nominal health characterized the donors when sampled, though unrecorded immune exposures were likely.

V is TRBV5-4 and J is TRBJ2-5; TRBD2 matches at 12 bases. The TCR sequence derives from a woman between 50 and 59 years old in good health and CMV-seronegative. What was sequenced was PBMCs. The chain's CDR3 is CASSSGLAGRETQYF. CDR3 bases: TGTGCCAGCAGCTCAGGACTAGCGGGAAGAGAGACCCAGTACTTC.